The sequence of this TCR beta chain was determined in a study of PD-L1 blockade in urothelial cancer. Study as a whole: Males with bladder-origin urothelial cancer constituted most of the 29 patients. The patients had undergone anywhere from 0 to 3 prior chemotherapy regimens. Study outcomes and limitations: Durable benefit was linked to greater 3-week expansion of tumor-associated blood clones.

Trimming pared 0 bases from V and 5 bases from J, leaving 5 bases between. The CDR3 length is 12 residues. Germline V CDR1 and CDR2: GTSNPN, SVGIG (reference sequence). A spike-in of synthetic TCR analog templates was added to each PCR. The table came from immunoSEQ multiplex PCR; TCRdb's copy has only in-frame clones and leaves some out. The sample has about 36,000 clones, about four fifths seen once; the top ten hold about 11%. With regard to this clone: Its antigen is still unknown.

The time point denotes: peripheral blood 6 weeks after treatment start. V gene TRBV30 combines with J gene TRBJ2-1; D is perhaps TRBD2 (5 bases). Sequenced material: PBMCs, taken around atezolizumab (anti-PD-L1) treatment. The receptor was isolated from a man between 40 and 49 years old with urothelial cancer. The CDR3 DNA reads as TGTGCCTGGAGTGTAGCGGACAATGAGCAGTTCTTC. Translated: CAWSVADNEQFF.